This T cell receptor (beta chain) stems from a study of blood T cell repertoires in COVID-19. V shed 0 bases and J shed 4 bases, with 13 bases lying between them. There are 16 residues in the CDR3. Germline V gene lookup returns CDR1 LGHDT and CDR2 YNNKEL (reference sequence). TCRdb's copy holds only in-frame clones and misses some; the assay was immunoSEQ multiplex PCR. Here the sample spans under 300,000 clones, around 88% being singletons. The sequence was obtained from a man aged 80 or over with acute or convalescent COVID-19. The chain combines TRBV3-1 (or the pseudogene TRBV3-2) with TRBJ2-1, with D possibly matching TRBD2 (7 bases). The sample comprised peripheral blood. The CDR3 here is CASSQDPAGAYNEQFF. The CDR3 DNA sequence: TGTGCCAGCAGCCAAGATCCGGCGGGGGCTTACAATGAGCAGTTCTTC.